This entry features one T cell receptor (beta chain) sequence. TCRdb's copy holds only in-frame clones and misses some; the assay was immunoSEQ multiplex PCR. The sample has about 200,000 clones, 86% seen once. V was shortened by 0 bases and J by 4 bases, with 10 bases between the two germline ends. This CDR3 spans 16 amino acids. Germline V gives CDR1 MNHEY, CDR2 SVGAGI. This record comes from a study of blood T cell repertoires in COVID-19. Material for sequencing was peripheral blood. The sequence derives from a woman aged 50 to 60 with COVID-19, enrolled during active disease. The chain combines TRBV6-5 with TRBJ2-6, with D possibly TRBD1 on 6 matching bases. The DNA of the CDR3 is TGTGCCAGCAGTTACTCAACAGGGTCAGGGGCCAACGTCCTGACTTTC. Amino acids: CASSYSTGSGANVLTF.